The entry below gives a single TCR beta chain sequence along with its context. Trimming left V 5 bases short and J 4 bases short, with 17 bases between. This CDR3 is 15 amino acids long. The germline gives CDR1 SNHLY, CDR2 FYNNEI. This entry belongs to a study of shared clonotypes between healthy human individuals. Some clones are missing from TCRdb's copy, which holds only in-frame ones; the method was immunoSEQ multiplex PCR. The sample has millions of clones, roughly 92% seen once. The origin of this receptor is a man younger than 30 in good health. This chain links TRBV2 with TRBJ1-1, with D perhaps matching TRBD1 (6 bases). Specimen: naive CD4+ T cells sorted from blood. Stated subset: CD45RA+ positively selected. CDR3 bases: TGTGCCAGCAGTAGAGGGGGACCCCTGGGCACTGAAGCTTTCTTT. As protein: CASSRGGPLGTEAFF. Supplemented by reference TRBV2 and TRBJ1-1, the full variable domain reads EPEVTQTPSHQVTQMGQEVILRCVPISNHLYFYWYRQILGQKVEFLVSFYNNEISEKSEIFDDQFSVERPDGSNFTLKIRSTKLEDSAMYFCASSRGGPLGTEAFFGQGTRLTVV.